A selection of T cell receptor beta chains follows, all from one sample in a study of blood T cell repertoires in COVID-19. Profiled with immunoSEQ multiplex PCR; TCRdb holds only in-frame clones, not every one. The data hold 50,000 to 75,000 clones, with almost 90% observed a single time. Sequencing was done on a sample of peripheral blood. The receptors here all came from a woman aged 50 to 60 with active or convalescent COVID-19. The CDR3 runs from the conserved cysteine through the conserved F or W. A D gene is named only where the DNA matches it firmly. Clone size is stated in some rows and not others, as once, few, many or a class when expanded.

v_gene: TRBV7-9
d_gene: NA
abundance: NA
j_gene: TRBJ1-2
CDR3nt: TGTGCCAGCAGTCCAATCGGGGTTAACTATGGCTACACCTTC
CDR3aa: CASSPIGVNYGYTF

v_gene: TRBV27
d_gene: TRBD1
abundance: NA
j_gene: TRBJ1-5
CDR3nt: TGTGCCAGCAGTTTCGGGACAGGACTAAATCAGCCCCAGCATTTT
CDR3aa: CASSFGTGLNQPQHF

v_gene: TRBV12-3/TRBV12-4
d_gene: NA
abundance: NA
j_gene: TRBJ2-1
CDR3nt: TGTGCCAGCAGTCCGGGGGAATATGAGCAGTTCTTC
CDR3aa: CASSPGEYEQFF

v_gene: TRBV7-2
d_gene: NA
abundance: NA
j_gene: TRBJ2-2
CDR3nt: TGTGCCAGCAGCTTACGGCTAGGATACACCGGGGAGCTGTTTTTT
CDR3aa: CASSLRLGYTGELFF

v_gene: TRBV13
d_gene: TRBD2
abundance: NA
j_gene: TRBJ2-7
CDR3nt: TGTGCCAGCAGCTCGGGAGGGGCAGGGAGCTCCTACGAGCAGTACTTC
CDR3aa: CASSSGGAGSSYEQYF

v_gene: TRBV2
d_gene: NA
abundance: NA
j_gene: TRBJ2-3
CDR3nt: TGTGCCAGCAGTGAGGAGCGTACAGATACGCAGTATTTT
CDR3aa: CASSEERTDTQYF

v_gene: TRBV30
d_gene: TRBD2
abundance: NA
j_gene: TRBJ2-1
CDR3nt: TGTGCCTGGAGAGCCGGGACTAGCGGGAGTCAGGCTGAGCAGTTCTTC
CDR3aa: CAWRAGTSGSQAEQFF

v_gene: TRBV7-9
d_gene: NA
abundance: NA
j_gene: TRBJ2-3
CDR3nt: TGTGCCAGCAGCCCAAGGGGGGGGAACACAGATACGCAGTATTTT
CDR3aa: CASSPRGGNTDTQYF

v_gene: TRBV2
d_gene: NA
abundance: once
j_gene: TRBJ2-7
CDR3nt: TGTGCCAGCAGTGAAACAGCCTACGAGCAGTACTTC
CDR3aa: CASSETAYEQYF

v_gene: TRBV5-1
d_gene: TRBD1
abundance: few
j_gene: TRBJ2-5
CDR3nt: TGCGCCAGCAGCACCCGACAGGGTAGAGAGACCCAGTACTTC
CDR3aa: CASSTRQGRETQYF

v_gene: TRBV10-3
d_gene: NA
abundance: NA
j_gene: TRBJ1-1
CDR3nt: TGTGCCATCAGGTTGGACTACCTGAACACTGAAGCTTTCTTT
CDR3aa: CAIRLDYLNTEAFF

v_gene: TRBV7-9
d_gene: NA
abundance: NA
j_gene: TRBJ2-1
CDR3nt: TGTGCCAGCAGCTTAGACGCCCGGTTAACCGAGCAGTTCTTC
CDR3aa: CASSLDARLTEQFF

v_gene: TRBV30
d_gene: NA
abundance: NA
j_gene: TRBJ2-7
CDR3nt: TGTGCCTGGAGTGTCAGTTCCTACGAGCAGTACTTC
CDR3aa: CAWSVSSYEQYF

v_gene: TRBV2
d_gene: TRBD1
abundance: few
j_gene: TRBJ1-1
CDR3nt: TGTGCCAGCAGAGCTGACAGGGGGGCGACTTTCACTGAAGCTTTCTTT
CDR3aa: CASRADRGATFTEAFF

v_gene: TRBV12-3/TRBV12-4
d_gene: NA
abundance: NA
j_gene: TRBJ1-2
CDR3nt: TGTGCCAGCAGTGGGCAGAACTATGGCTACACCTTC
CDR3aa: CASSGQNYGYTF

v_gene: TRBV11-2
d_gene: TRBD1
abundance: NA
j_gene: TRBJ1-6
CDR3nt: TGTGCCAGCAGGCCGGGACAGGGGGATTCACCCCTCCACTTT
CDR3aa: CASRPGQGDSPLHF

v_gene: TRBV28
d_gene: NA
abundance: NA
j_gene: TRBJ1-5
CDR3nt: TGTGCCAGCAGTTTATTAACAGGAGAGCCCCAGCATTTT
CDR3aa: CASSLLTGEPQHF